This T cell receptor (beta chain) stems from a study of blood T cells in healthy people across ages. V dropped 1 base and J dropped 9 bases, with 10 bases sitting between them. There are 12 residues in the CDR3. From germline, CDR1 is SGHVS and CDR2 FQNEAQ. Study results and caveats: Diversity of TCR beta per million T cells declined in a roughly linear way with age.

A minimum of 7 million PBMCs was isolated per sample. Using a J-beta primer mix together with a sample-barcoded 5' primer, a second PCR was run for about 6 to 11 cycles. TCRdb itself ran the 5' RACE reads through MiXCR, one entry per CDR3 protein. The sample includes around 1,600,000 distinct CDR3 sequences, roughly two fifths of them seen just once. On this clonotype itself: Its antigen is still unknown.

The rearrangement uses TRBV7-8 and TRBJ2-7; D uncertain. The receptor's source is a woman between 18 and 30 years old in good health. The sequenced sample was blood. CDR3 loop: CASSLGEWGQYF. CDR3 DNA sequence: TGTGCCAGCAGCTTAGGGGAATGGGGGCAGTACTTC.